This passage covers 25 T cell receptor beta chains from one sample sequenced in a study of identical twins. From the 5' RACE reads, TCRdb called clonotypes with MiXCR, one entry per CDR3 protein. Among 1,800,000 or so distinct CDR3 sequences listed, less than 35% were seen once. Sequenced material: cord blood. These TCRs come from a newborn girl in good health.

The V call is TRBV7-2, the J call TRBJ1-1, with D possibly TRBD1 on 5 matching bases. CDR1 and CDR2 (germline): SGHTA, FQGNSA. This CDR3 contains 14 residues. V lost 2 bases and J lost 4, with 11 bases in between. For the CDR3, the DNA is TGTGCCAGCAGCTTATTCAGGGTCGGCACTGAAGCTTTCTTT. Amino acid sequence: CASSLFRVGTEAFF.

This clonotype showed up just a few times. This chain uses TRBV7-8 with TRBJ2-1, with 12 bases that match TRBD2. The junction had 11 bases not matched to a gene; V was cut back by 1 base and J by 7 bases. The germline gives CDR1 SGHVS, CDR2 FQNEAQ. This CDR3 is 18 amino acids long. CDR3: CASSLGGLAGWNSNEQFF. In DNA, the CDR3 is TGTGCCAGCAGCTTAGGGGGACTAGCGGGTTGGAATTCGAATGAGCAGTTCTTC. Variable domain in full (rest from reference TRBV7-8 and TRBJ2-1): GAGVSQSPRYKVAKRGQDVALRCDPISGHVSLFWYQQALGQGPEFLTYFQNEAQLDKSGLPSDRFFAERPEGSVSTLKIQRTQQEDSAVYLCASSLGGLAGWNSNEQFFGPGTRLTVL.

This chain joins TRBV18 and TRBJ2-1; 13 positions match TRBD2. This CDR3 is 17 amino acids long. Germline V gives CDR1 KGHSH, CDR2 LQKENI. The V and J ends lost 4 bases and 9 bases, in that order; junction bases with no gene match: 12. CDR3 coding DNA: TGTGCCAGCTCACGCGGACTAGCGGGAGTCGGTGCGGCTGAGCAGTTCTTC. Its protein is CASSRGLAGVGAAEQFF.

The chain has TRBV7-9 and TRBJ1-1; possible D gene TRBD1, 6 bases. Germline V lookup: CDR1 SEHNR, CDR2 FQNEAQ (reference sequence). CDR3 size: 13 residues. Trimming took off 5 bases at V and 8 bases at J, with 15 bases between the two ends. In DNA form, the CDR3 reads TGTGCCAGCAGCCCGGCCGGGACATACGAAGCTTTCTTT. It translates to CASSPAGTYEAFF.

The chain carries TRBV7-2 and TRBJ2-3, with 8 bases identical to TRBD2. Unmatched junction bases numbered 22, after V lost 7 bases and J lost 4 bases. CDR3 length: 19 residues. CDR1 SGHTA and CDR2 FQGNSA come from the germline V gene. The CDR3 nucleotides read TGTGCCAGCACCGTAATAGGGGGATTGAGGGGCGGGAGGTCAGATACGCAGTATTTT. This codes for CASTVIGGLRGGRSDTQYF.

The chain employs TRBV6-1 and TRBJ2-4; D is ambiguous. With the DNA end fitting TRBJ2-7 better, the J assignment may be wrong. This CDR3 has 14 residues. Germline assignment: CDR1 MNHNS and CDR2 SASEGT. DNA for the CDR3: TGTGCCAGCACCCAGCGCATGACTTCCTACGAGCAGTACTTC. Protein product: CASTQRMTSYEQYF.

This sequence joins TRBV6-2 or TRBV6-3 and TRBJ1-1; possible D gene TRBD1, 5 bases. The CDR3 is made up of 17 amino acids. CDR1 and CDR2 from the germline V gene are MNHEY and SVGEGT. V shed 5 bases and J shed 4 bases, with 23 bases lying between them. This chain's CDR3 is CASSTTPGRAQGTEAFF. The CDR3 DNA reads as TGTGCCAGCAGTACCACCCCAGGACGGGCCCAGGGCACTGAAGCTTTCTTT.

This clonotype has a count of ten or more. The J gene is TRBJ2-1, the V gene TRBV5-1; 8 positions match TRBD2. Trimming at V came to 0 bases and at J to 0 bases, leaving 5 bases not matched to a gene. In germline, CDR1 is SGHRS, CDR2 YFSETQ. The CDR3 contains 17 residues. CDR3 sequence: CASSLAAGGGSYNEQFF. The CDR3, as DNA: TGCGCCAGCAGCTTGGCGGCGGGAGGCGGCTCCTACAATGAGCAGTTCTTC.

There are many counts of this clonotype. This rearrangement joins TRBV4-2 to TRBJ1-2, with D perhaps TRBD1 (6 bases). CDR1 LGHNA and CDR2 YNFKEQ come from the germline V gene. V was trimmed by 4 bases and J by 8 bases, leaving 17 bases between them. The CDR3 has 14 amino acids. The CDR3 sequence: CASSPNDRTYGYTF. The CDR3 DNA follows: TGTGCCAGCAGCCCTAACGACAGGACCTACGGCTACACCTTC.

This clonotype appeared many times. The rearrangement links TRBV5-1 to TRBJ2-7; 9 nucleotides agree with TRBD2. After removal of 4 bases from V and 4 bases from J, the junction contained 9 bases not matched to a gene. Germline CDR1 SGHRS, CDR2 YFSETQ. This CDR3 comprises 15 residues. Written as DNA, the CDR3 is TGCGCCAGCAGCCTGAGTAGCGGGAGTTTTTACGAGCAGTACTTC. It yields the protein CASSLSSGSFYEQYF.

The chain employs TRBV7-9 and TRBJ1-2; D is unresolved. Germline assignment: CDR1 SEHNR and CDR2 FQNEAQ (reference sequence). The CDR3 loop spans 11 amino acids. V was pared by 8 bases and J by 5 bases, with 9 bases between. The DNA of the CDR3 is TGTGCCAGCGCCCGGTTTTATGGCTACACCTTC. It is translated as CASARFYGYTF.

A remark on this clonotype: A much larger clone lies a single base off, so this may be a read error. The chain has TRBV27 and TRBJ2-7; 12 nucleotides agree with TRBD2. Germline assignment: CDR1 MNHEY and CDR2 SMNVEV (reference sequence). CDR3 size: 16 residues. The CDR3 DNA is TGTGCCAGCAGTCCCCGGACTAGCGGGACCTCCTGCGAGCAGTACTTC. This gives the protein CASSPRTSGTSCEQYF.

This clonotype was seen at least ten times. V is TRBV10-3 and J is TRBJ1-4; D might be TRBD1 (6 bases). From germline, CDR1 is ENHRY and CDR2 SYGVKD. CDR3 size: 13 residues. V shed 6 bases and J shed 1 base, with 6 bases lying between them. For the CDR3, the DNA is TGTGCCATCAGACAGGGAACTAATGAAAAACTGTTTTTT. Protein sequence: CAIRQGTNEKLFF.

V gene TRBV5-1 combines with J gene TRBJ2-7; no definite D call. The CDR3 totals 15 residues. The germline CDR1 and CDR2 sequences are SGHRS and YFSETQ. Trimming removed 0 bases at V and 4 bases at J, with 14 bases between. In nucleotides, the CDR3 is TGCGCCAGCAGCTTGGAAGGAACAGCCCTATACGAGCAGTACTTC. Translation gives CASSLEGTALYEQYF.

This clonotype was seen many times. The V and J genes are TRBV29-1 and TRBJ2-7; 8 bases map to TRBD1. The CDR3 spans 13 residues. The germline gives CDR1 SQVTM, CDR2 ANQGSEA. The V gene end was trimmed by 7 bases and the J gene end by 0 bases; junction bases not matched to a gene: 5. The CDR3 bases are TGCAGCGCCGGACAGGGCAGCTCCTACGAGCAGTACTTC. As protein: CSAGQGSSYEQYF.

This clonotype was observed at least ten times. This rearrangement joins TRBV29-1 to TRBJ2-7; the D call may be TRBD1 or TRBD2 (5 bases each). Trimming removed 4 bases at V and 2 bases at J, with 12 bases between. Germline CDR1 is SQVTM and CDR2 is ANQGSEA. This CDR3 contains 13 residues. The CDR3 region has the DNA TGCAGCGTTGTTCGGGGCGCAGCCTACGAGCAGTACTTC. The encoded protein is CSVVRGAAYEQYF.

The chain links TRBV4-1 to TRBJ2-1; the match to TRBD2 covers 8 bases. This CDR3 contains 17 residues. Germline assignment: CDR1 MGHRA and CDR2 YSYEKL. The V segment lost 2 bases and the J segment 0 bases; nucleotides outside the gene matches: 6. CDR3 bases: TGCGCCAGCAGCCAATCCCGAAGCGGGAGCTCCTACAATGAGCAGTTCTTC. Encoded protein: CASSQSRSGSSYNEQFF.

This clonotype has ten or more counts. The J gene is TRBJ2-7, the V gene TRBV5-1, with D possibly TRBD2 on 5 matching bases. Deletions cut 5 bases from V and 5 bases from J, with 14 bases between. The germline V gene encodes CDR1 SGHRS and CDR2 YFSETQ. The CDR3 has 13 amino acids. CDR3 DNA sequence: TGCGCCAGCAGTCTATCTAGCCGCCACGAGCAGTACTTC. Its translation: CASSLSSRHEQYF.

About this clonotype: One junction end disagrees with the germline gene, perhaps due to a read error. The rearrangement links TRBV13 to TRBJ2-5; 8 bases are a match to TRBD1. Matching the DNA end better, TRBJ2-7 makes the J call doubtful. The CDR3 spans 17 residues. The germline V gene encodes CDR1 PRHDT and CDR2 FYEKMQ (reference sequence). The CDR3, as DNA: TGTGTCAGCAGCTTAGAGCCTCGGACAGGGAACTTCTACGAGCAGTACTTC. Protein: CVSSLEPRTGNFYEQYF.

The rearrangement links TRBV20-1 to TRBJ2-7; 7 bases fit TRBD1. V was clipped by 0 bases and J by 0 bases; unmatched bases: 8. The CDR3 extends over 16 amino acids. Germline V gives CDR1 DFQATT, CDR2 SNEGSKA (reference sequence). In DNA, the CDR3 is TGCAGTGCTAGAGACCTCCTGACAGGGCCCTCCTACGAGCAGTACTTC. Translated: CSARDLLTGPSYEQYF.

The rearrangement links TRBV4-1 to TRBJ2-3; D gene unclear. V was pared by 0 bases and J by 7 bases, with 5 bases between. CDR1 is MGHRA, CDR2 YSYEKL, per germline. CDR3 size: 12 residues. CDR3 amino acids: CASSQEGNTQYF. In nucleotides, the CDR3 is TGCGCCAGCAGCCAAGAGGGAAATACGCAGTATTTT.

The chain has TRBV25-1 and TRBJ1-1, with D hard to call. In germline, CDR1 is MGHDK, CDR2 SYGVNS. The CDR3 is 15 residues long. V lost 1 base to trimming and J lost 3 bases, with 12 bases between them. The CDR3 sequence is CASSESTAPYTEAFF. As DNA, the CDR3 is TGTGCCAGCAGTGAATCAACTGCCCCCTACACTGAAGCTTTCTTT. The full variable domain, rest sourced from reference TRBV25-1 and TRBJ1-1, is EADIYQTPRYLVIGTGKKITLECSQTMGHDKMYWYQQDPGMELHLIHYSYGVNSTEKGDLSSESTVSRIRTEHFPLTLESARPSHTSQYLCASSESTAPYTEAFFGQGTRLTVV.

This chain joins TRBV4-2 and TRBJ1-5; TRBD1 might be the D (6 bases). Trimming removed 2 bases from V and 0 bases from J, with 20 bases in between. Germline assignment: CDR1 LGHNA and CDR2 YNFKEQ. This CDR3 spans 19 amino acids. The CDR3 protein is CASSQPTEGGIFSNQPQHF. DNA for the CDR3: TGTGCCAGCAGCCAACCGACAGAGGGGGGGATTTTTAGCAATCAGCCCCAGCATTTT.

V usage is TRBV20-1 and J usage is TRBJ1-1; no firm D call. This CDR3 region has 15 residues. V lost 3 bases and J 0 bases, leaving 14 bases between the germline ends. Per germline, CDR1 DFQATT and CDR2 SNEGSKA (reference sequence). The CDR3 sequence: CSARTVGELNTEAFF. The CDR3 nucleotides read TGCAGTGCTAGGACCGTTGGGGAGCTGAACACTGAAGCTTTCTTT.

This clonotype was picked up a small number of times. V gene TRBV5-5 combines with J gene TRBJ1-2, with TRBD1 matching over 8 bases. Germline CDR1 is SGHKS and CDR2 is YYEKEE (reference sequence). The CDR3 length is 14 residues. V lost 0 bases to trimming and J lost 6 bases; unmatched junction nucleotides: 4. The CDR3 is CASSLEDRADGYTF. CDR3 nucleotides: TGTGCCAGCAGCTTGGAGGACAGGGCAGATGGCTACACCTTC.